Given below is one TCR beta chain in context. Its antigen is as yet unknown. V lost 2 bases and J lost 5, with 13 bases in between. Germline-derived CDR1 and CDR2 are GTSNPN and SVGIG (reference sequence). The CDR3 is 14 residues long. 60 Vbeta and 13 Jbeta primers were used in PCR. In the source study's methods: In a later analysis, approximately 80 million unique TCR beta chains included roughly 11 million shared by two or more donors. Sequenced by immunoSEQ multiplex PCR; TCRdb stores in-frame clones only, minus some. Clone size and the V and J calls come from that table; the DNA yielded D and trimming. The table records some 200,000 clones, around two thirds of them present only once. This entry comes from a study of cytomegalovirus exposure and HLA in healthy donors. Study results and limitations: Sequencing depth across donors, presence/absence analyses assumed, was roughly uniform. A later analysis showed TCR association rates differing by HLA locus, peaking at DRB1 and lowest at HLA-C.

Donors in the study were healthy people who gave bone marrow. The sequence came from a man between 35 and 55 years old in good health and CMV-seronegative. Material for sequencing was PBMCs. The chain couples TRBV30 to TRBJ1-5; possibly TRBD1 for D (5 bases). This CDR3 is CAWSSGGTDQPQHF. DNA for the CDR3: TGTGCCTGGAGTTCGGGAGGGACGGATCAGCCCCAGCATTTT.